These T cell receptor beta chains were read from a single sample in a study of blood T cell repertoires in COVID-19. Only in-frame clones appear in the TCRdb table, and some are missing; sequencing was by immunoSEQ multiplex PCR. This table holds around 160,000 clones, roughly 76% found once. Sequenced material: peripheral blood. The source of these receptors is a human donor with acute or convalescent COVID-19. The donor label of this sample is uncertain. CDR3s include the opening cysteine and the closing phenylalanine or tryptophan. The D gene is left open where the match is weak. The listing skips clone size in some rows; elsewhere it reads once, few, many or a size class.

d_gene	v_gene	j_gene	abundance	CDR3aa	CDR3nt
TRBD1	TRBV11-2	TRBJ1-2	.	CASSSQGEHYGYTF	TGTGCCAGCAGCTCTCAGGGGGAGCACTATGGCTACACCTTC
.	TRBV14	TRBJ2-4	.	CASSQWDTQNIQYF	TGTGCCAGCAGCCAATGGGACACACAAAACATTCAGTACTTC
.	TRBV6-1	TRBJ2-2	.	CASSEQANTGELFF	TGTGCCAGCAGTGAACAGGCTAACACCGGGGAGCTGTTTTTT
.	TRBV6-5	TRBJ1-2	.	CASSPTGRYGYTF	TGTGCCAGCAGTCCGACAGGCCGCTATGGCTACACCTTC
.	TRBV7-6	TRBJ1-1	few	CASSLGPPGDHRLNTEAFF	TGTGCCAGCAGCTTAGGCCCCCCGGGGGACCACCGTCTGAACACTGAAGCTTTCTTT
.	TRBV3-1/TRBV3-2	TRBJ1-2	.	CASSQDPNRDGYTF	TGTGCCAGCAGCCAAGATCCAAACAGGGACGGCTACACCTTC
TRBD1	TRBV5-6	TRBJ1-4	few	CASSFLTGSNEKLFF	TGTGCCAGCAGCTTTCTGACAGGGTCAAATGAAAAACTGTTTTTT
.	TRBV12-5	TRBJ2-1	once	CASGFGGHYNEQFF	TGTGCTAGTGGTTTCGGCGGGCACTACAATGAGCAGTTCTTC
.	TRBV9	TRBJ1-4	few	CASSPQIATNEKLFF	TGTGCCAGCAGCCCTCAGATTGCAACTAATGAAAAACTGTTTTTT
.	TRBV5-8	TRBJ1-3	.	CASSPTVTGNTIYF	TGTGCCAGCAGCCCGACTGTAACTGGAAACACCATATATTTT
TRBD1	TRBV3-1/TRBV3-2	TRBJ1-1	.	CASSQPGQGTEAFF	TGTGCCAGCAGCCAGCCAGGACAGGGGACTGAAGCTTTCTTT
.	TRBV3-1/TRBV3-2	TRBJ1-1	.	CASSQGLARVRTEAFF	TGTGCCAGCAGCCAAGGGTTGGCCAGGGTGCGCACTGAAGCTTTCTTT
.	TRBV2	TRBJ1-6	many	CASSEASSYNSPLHF	TGTGCCAGCAGTGAAGCCAGCTCCTATAATTCACCCCTCCACTTT